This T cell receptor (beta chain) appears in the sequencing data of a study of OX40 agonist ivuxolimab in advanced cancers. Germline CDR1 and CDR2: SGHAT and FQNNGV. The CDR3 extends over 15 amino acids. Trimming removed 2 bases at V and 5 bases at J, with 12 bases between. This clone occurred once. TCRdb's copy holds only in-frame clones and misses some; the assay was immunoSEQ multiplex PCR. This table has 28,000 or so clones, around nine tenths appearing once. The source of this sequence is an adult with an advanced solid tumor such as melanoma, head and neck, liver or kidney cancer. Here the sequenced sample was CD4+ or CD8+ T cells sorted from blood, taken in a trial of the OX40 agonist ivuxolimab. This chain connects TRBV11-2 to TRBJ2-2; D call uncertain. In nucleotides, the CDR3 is TGTGCCAGCAGCTTACAGTGGACGGAGACCGGGGAGCTGTTTTTT. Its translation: CASSLQWTETGELFF.